The rows below give T cell receptor beta chains drawn from one sample of a study of shared T cell receptors in the human thymus. TCRdb keeps only in-frame clones here, not all; method: immunoSEQ multiplex PCR. Here the sample spans hundreds of thousands of clones, approximately 88% being singletons. These data are also associated with another study on human thymus T cells.

The material sequenced was thymocytes. The receptor set was obtained from a boy in the first two years of life with a congenital heart defect. Both conserved end residues are part of each CDR3. Fields, in order: J gene, CDR3 length, clone size, D gene, V gene, CDR3 protein, CDR3 DNA. A D gene is named only where the DNA matches it firmly. Not every row has a clone size; where given, it reads once, few, many or a size class.

TRBJ1-3,16,-,-,TRBV9,CASSVVSSASGNTIYF,TGTGCCAGCAGCGTAGTTAGCAGTGCCTCTGGAAACACCATATATTTT
TRBJ2-7,16,-,TRBD1,TRBV19,CASSIDLRGLPYEQYF,TGTGCCAGTAGTATAGATCTCAGGGGGCTTCCCTACGAGCAGTACTTC
TRBJ2-7,11,-,-,TRBV19,CASRGGYEQYF,TGTGCCAGTAGAGGGGGCTACGAGCAGTACTTC
TRBJ2-3,14,-,-,TRBV19,CASSEEGRTDTQYF,TGTGCCAGTAGCGAGGAGGGCCGGACAGATACGCAGTATTTT
TRBJ1-2,18,once,TRBD1,TRBV4-1,CASSQGRDSPSLLSGDTF,TGCGCCAGCAGCCAAGGCCGGGACAGCCCGTCTCTCCTCTCTGGGGACACCTTC
TRBJ2-7,13,once,-,TRBV19,CASSTEAYYEQYF,TGTGCCAGTAGTACGGAGGCGTACTACGAGCAGTACTTC
TRBJ2-2,18,once,TRBD2,TRBV4-3,CASSQGGLAPANTGELFF,TGCGCCAGCAGCCAAGGGGGACTAGCGCCTGCGAACACCGGGGAGCTGTTTTTT
TRBJ2-7,15,-,-,TRBV4-2,CASSQKERSYEEQYF,TGTGCCAGCAGCCAGAAGGAGAGGTCCTACGAGGAGCAGTACTTC
TRBJ2-7,19,-,TRBD2,TRBV5-1,CASSPPPGLAGGPGYEQYF,TGCGCCAGCAGTCCCCCACCGGGACTAGCGGGAGGGCCGGGCTACGAGCAGTACTTC
TRBJ2-5,12,-,-,TRBV7-9,CASSPPLAVQYF,TGTGCCAGCAGTCCCCCGTTGGCGGTCCAGTACTTC
TRBJ2-3,16,-,-,TRBV28,CASSDSRTDSTDTQYF,TGTGCCAGCAGCGATAGCCGGACAGACAGCACAGATACGCAGTATTTT
TRBJ2-6,16,once,-,TRBV18,CASSPSRKIWANVLTF,TGTGCCAGCTCACCCTCCAGGAAGATCTGGGCCAACGTCCTGACTTTC
TRBJ1-5,12,-,TRBD1,TRBV10-3,CAISTGDQPQHF,TGTGCCATCAGCACAGGGGATCAGCCCCAGCATTTT
TRBJ2-3,15,few,TRBD2,TRBV11-2,CASSMTSGVTDTQYF,TGTGCCAGCAGCATGACTAGCGGGGTCACAGATACGCAGTATTTT
TRBJ2-7,19,few,TRBD1,TRBV7-9,CASSLALGTGGRRIYEQYF,TGTGCCAGCAGCTTAGCGTTGGGGACAGGGGGCCGTCGGATCTACGAGCAGTACTTC